The 17 T cell receptor beta chains below were found in one sample sequenced in a study of CD4+ T cells in melanoma. The repertoire was sequenced with immunoSEQ multiplex PCR; TCRdb's copy has only in-frame clones and lacks some. The sample holds some 13,000 clones, about three quarters seen once. Sequencing was carried out using cells from a culture (not recorded whether cultured in vitro). The receptor set was obtained from a human donor with melanoma.

The DNA for the CDR3 is TGTGCCAGCAGCGCCCGACTAGCGGGGGAAGAGACCCAGTACTTC. It specifies CASSARLAGEETQYF. The chain joins TRBV7-8 to TRBJ2-5; 12 nucleotides align to TRBD2. Germline CDR1 is SGHVS and CDR2 is FQNEAQ. The V gene end was trimmed by 5 bases and the J gene end by 3 bases; junction bases not matched to a gene: 4. The CDR3 extends over 15 amino acids. The variable domain in full, with the rest retrieved from reference TRBV7-8 and TRBJ2-5, is GAGVSQSPRYKVAKRGQDVALRCDPISGHVSLFWYQQALGQGPEFLTYFQNEAQLDKSGLPSDRFFAERPEGSVSTLKIQRTQQEDSAVYLCASSARLAGEETQYFGPGTRLLVL.

The chain couples TRBV5-1 to TRBJ2-1, with 15 bases aligning to TRBD2. The CDR3 extends over 23 amino acids. The V gene end was trimmed by 1 base and the J gene end by 2 bases; junction bases not matched to a gene: 19. Looked up from germline, CDR1 is SGHRS and CDR2 is YFSETQ. The CDR3 nucleotides read TGCGCCAGCAGCTTGCCCGGGACTAGCGGGGGGACTTGGTCGGTGCGGACCTACAATGAGCAGTTCTTC. Translating it yields CASSLPGTSGGTWSVRTYNEQFF.

The chain couples TRBV27 to TRBJ2-7; D not resolved. The ends were cut back, 8 bases at V and 0 bases at J, with 17 bases in the middle. Germline CDR1 and CDR2: MNHEY and SMNVEV (reference sequence). The CDR3 runs to 15 residues. CDR3 sequence (DNA): TGTGCCAGCTCTCAGGACGGGTTAAACTCCTACGAGCAGTACTTC. Protein: CASSQDGLNSYEQYF.

The chain employs TRBV7-9 and TRBJ1-2, with 10 nucleotides matching TRBD1. CDR3 size: 16 residues. From germline, CDR1 is SEHNR and CDR2 FQNEAQ (reference sequence). The trim removed 5 bases at V and 6 bases at J, leaving 12 bases unmatched. The CDR3 here is CASSRLKGQGRDGYTF. CDR3 in DNA: TGTGCCAGCAGCCGCCTAAAGGGACAGGGGAGAGATGGCTACACCTTC.

The chain combines TRBV9 with TRBJ1-6; 8 bases are a match to TRBD1. Germline loops: CDR1 SGDLS, CDR2 YYNGEE. V trimming: 2 bases; J trimming: 9 bases; junction bases outside the gene matches: 7. The CDR3 has 15 amino acids. The CDR3 bases are TGTGCCAGCAGCGTGGCAGGGGGCGGAGGTTCACCCCTCCACTTT. Translated: CASSVAGGGGSPLHF.

V gene TRBV7-7 combines with J gene TRBJ1-1; no reliable D call. Germline assignment: CDR1 SSHAT and CDR2 FNYEAQ (reference sequence). V was pared by 11 bases and J by 1 base, with 20 bases between. The CDR3 consists of 15 residues. The CDR3 sequence: CAREIEGIANTEAFF. The CDR3 DNA sequence: TGTGCCCGGGAGATTGAAGGGATCGCGAACACTGAAGCTTTCTTT.

The rearrangement uses TRBV27 and TRBJ2-3; TRBD1 matches 7 bases. This CDR3 has 14 residues. The ends lost 2 bases at V and 4 bases at J; junction bases unmatched: 3. Germline values: CDR1 MNHEY, CDR2 SMNVEV (reference sequence). The CDR3 sequence: CASSLKQGADTQYF. DNA for the CDR3: TGTGCCAGCAGTTTAAAGCAGGGGGCAGATACGCAGTATTTT.

Details on this clone: Other DNA sequences in the same sample also yield this CDR3. V usage is TRBV6-5 and J usage is TRBJ1-2, with 7 bases fitting TRBD1. The CDR3 covers 12 residues. V trimming: 6 bases; J trimming: 4 bases; junction bases outside the gene matches: 2. Germline V gene lookup returns CDR1 MNHEY and CDR2 SVGAGI. The CDR3 reads CASSRQGYGYTF. The CDR3 nucleotides are TGTGCCAGCAGCCGACAGGGCTATGGCTACACCTTC.

The V and J genes are TRBV7-9 and TRBJ2-3; 9 bases are shared with TRBD1. CDR1 is SEHNR, CDR2 FQNEAQ, per germline (reference sequence). After removal of 8 bases from V and 2 bases from J, the junction contained 5 bases not matched to a gene. The length of the CDR3 is 14 residues. The CDR3 spells CASAYRGPTDTQYF. The CDR3 DNA reads TGTGCCAGCGCCTACAGGGGGCCCACAGATACGCAGTATTTT.

The rearrangement uses TRBV4-1 and TRBJ1-1; D might be TRBD1 (5 bases). Trimming left V 1 base short and J 1 base short, with 7 bases between. CDR1 is MGHRA and CDR2 is YSYEKL in the germline V gene. The CDR3 loop spans 14 amino acids. The CDR3 spells CASSQVGQNTEAFF. The DNA for the CDR3 is TGCGCCAGCAGCCAAGTCGGACAGAACACTGAAGCTTTCTTT.

The CDR3 loop reads CAWSVRGSEKLFF. The DNA for the CDR3 is TGTGCCTGGAGTGTACGAGGTTCGGAAAAACTGTTTTTT. This chain uses TRBV30 with TRBJ1-4; no firm D call. CDR1 is GTSNPN and CDR2 is SVGIG in the germline V gene (reference sequence). CDR3 length: 13 amino acids. V lost 0 bases and J lost 8, with 10 bases in between. Variable domain in full (rest from reference TRBV30 and TRBJ1-4): SQTIHQWPATLVQPVGSPLSLECTVEGTSNPNLYWYRQAAGRGLQLLFYSVGIGQISSEVPQNLSASRPQDRQFILSSKKLLLSDSGFYLCAWSVRGSEKLFFGSGTQLSVL.

The chain links TRBV5-1 to TRBJ1-4; 9 positions match TRBD1. The CDR3 is 16 amino acids. Germline assignment: CDR1 SGHRS and CDR2 YFSETQ. The V segment lost 4 bases and the J segment 2 bases; nucleotides outside the gene matches: 6. The CDR3 here is CASSADRGSTNEKLFF. CDR3 nucleotides: TGCGCCAGCAGCGCCGACAGGGGGTCTACTAATGAAAAACTGTTTTTT.

The V call is TRBV7-6, the J call TRBJ2-2; D is ambiguous. V dropped 4 bases and J dropped 4 bases, with 7 bases sitting between them. The germline V gene has CDR1 SGHVS and CDR2 FNYEAQ. This CDR3 has 13 residues. CDR3 residues: CASSSIITGELFF. For the CDR3, the DNA is TGTGCCAGCAGCTCCATCATCACCGGGGAGCTGTTTTTT.

This chain joins TRBV13 and TRBJ2-7; either TRBD1 or TRBD2 may fit D (5 bases each). The V end was cut by 5 bases, the J end by 1 base, with 12 bases between. Per the germline V gene, CDR1 is PRHDT and CDR2 is FYEKMQ (reference sequence). The CDR3 covers 14 residues. DNA of the CDR3: TGTGCCAGCAGCGGGGGACGCGCGTCCTACGAGCAGTACTTC. Protein: CASSGGRASYEQYF.

The chain combines TRBV19 with TRBJ1-5, with no clear D. This CDR3 contains 15 residues. Trimming stripped 5 bases from V and 0 bases from J, with 11 bases between. Germline loops: CDR1 LNHDA, CDR2 SQIVND (reference sequence). This chain's CDR3 is CASSPGGNSNQPQHF. CDR3 DNA: TGTGCCAGTAGTCCGGGTGGTAATAGCAATCAGCCCCAGCATTTT.

This clone was picked up a small number of times. This chain connects TRBV20-1 to TRBJ1-1; unclear D gene. Germline V gene lookup returns CDR1 DFQATT and CDR2 SNEGSKA (reference sequence). The CDR3 has 11 amino acids. The V and J ends lost 7 bases and 2 bases respectively, with 8 bases between them. The CDR3 DNA sequence: TGCAGTGTCCCACTCAACACTGAAGCTTTCTTT. It codes for CSVPLNTEAFF.

The chain couples TRBV5-1 to TRBJ1-1, with TRBD1 as a possible D gene (6 bases). Trimming shortened V by 4 bases and J by 7 bases, and 17 bases separated the two germline ends. Germline CDR1 is SGHRS and CDR2 is YFSETQ. CDR3 length equals 14 residues. The CDR3, as DNA: TGCGCCAGCAGCGGGGGGATACAGGGTGGTGAAGCTTTCTTT. Translating gives CASSGGIQGGEAFF.